Following are 18 T cell receptor beta chains from one sample sequenced in a study of Graves' ophthalmopathy and Graves' hyperthyroidism. The TCR beta CDR3 regions underwent amplification from RNA transcripts. HTBI primers primed a first-round RT-PCR, and a second-round multiplex PCR followed. TCRdb re-called the multiplex PCR reads through MiXCR, storing one row per CDR3 protein. This sample yields hundreds of thousands of distinct CDR3 sequences, of which 20% to 25% are seen a single time; 43% belongs to the top ten. Sequenced material: peripheral blood. The source of these receptors is a woman between 45 and 60 years old with Graves' ophthalmopathy.

This clonotype was found many times. The chain employs TRBV18 and TRBJ2-4, with TRBD2 matching over 15 bases. Trimming at V came to 6 bases and at J to 0 bases, leaving 9 bases not matched to a gene. This CDR3 has 19 amino acids. Germline V gene sequence: CDR1 KGHSH, CDR2 LQKENI. The CDR3 here is CASSPKGTSGRQAKNIQYF. CDR3 bases: TGTGCCAGCTCCCCAAAGGGGACTAGCGGGAGGCAAGCCAAAAACATTCAGTACTTC.

This clonotype has a count of ten or more. The chain employs TRBV7-8 and TRBJ1-5, with D perhaps TRBD1 (6 bases). Germline V gene lookup returns CDR1 SGHVS and CDR2 FQNEAQ. Trimming took 5 bases from V and 5 from J, leaving 13 bases between them. The CDR3 contains 14 residues. CDR3 in amino acids: CASSLRTAHQPQHF. In DNA, the CDR3 is TGTGCCAGCAGCCTTAGGACAGCCCATCAGCCCCAGCATTTT.

This clonotype has a count of ten or more. This rearrangement joins TRBV5-1 to TRBJ2-7; D gene uncertain. Trimming took 4 bases from V and 3 from J, leaving 14 bases between them. The germline CDR1 and CDR2 sequences are SGHRS and YFSETQ. CDR3 length equals 14 residues. CDR3 DNA sequence: TGCGCCAGCAGCCGGGCGGCAAGAAGCTACGAGCAGTACTTC. It translates to CASSRAARSYEQYF.

This clonotype showed up many times. The V call is TRBV6-1, the J call TRBJ2-7; D unclear. There are 17 residues in the CDR3. V lost 2 bases, J lost 3 bases, and 20 bases lay in between. CDR1 is MNHNS and CDR2 is SASEGT in the germline V gene. CDR3 loop: CASSEYSPQSGDYEQYF. The CDR3 nucleotides are TGTGCCAGCAGTGAATACTCCCCCCAATCCGGAGACTACGAGCAGTACTTC.

This chain joins TRBV19 and TRBJ2-7; 9 bases fit TRBD1. Germline-derived CDR1 and CDR2 are LNHDA and SQIVND (reference sequence). V lost 10 bases and J lost 4; bases outside the gene matches: 8. The CDR3 length is 13 residues. The CDR3 reads CATRRQGDYEQYF. The CDR3 bases are TGTGCCACTAGGCGACAGGGGGATTACGAGCAGTACTTC.

The chain carries TRBV19 and TRBJ1-5; D is perhaps TRBD1 (6 bases). Germline CDR1 and CDR2: LNHDA and SQIVND (reference sequence). V lost 2 bases to trimming and J lost 5 bases, with 10 bases between them. This CDR3 is built from 14 residues. The chain's CDR3 is CASSILGGDQPQHF. The CDR3 nucleotides read TGTGCCAGTAGTATATTGGGGGGCGATCAGCCCCAGCATTTT.

This chain connects TRBV20-1 to TRBJ1-1; D perhaps matches TRBD1 (6 bases). V gave up 3 bases and J gave up 5 bases, with 7 bases separating them. CDR3 size: 11 residues. Looked up from germline, CDR1 is DFQATT and CDR2 is SNEGSKA (reference sequence). Written as DNA, the CDR3 is TGCAGTGCTAGCCAGGGGACTGAAGCTTTCTTT. It specifies CSASQGTEAFF.

This clonotype was observed many times. The chain is built from TRBV6-1 and TRBJ1-5; D gene ambiguous. V gave up 0 bases and J gave up 5 bases, with 20 bases separating them. The germline gives CDR1 MNHNS, CDR2 SASEGT. The CDR3 length is 18 residues. The CDR3 DNA follows: TGTGCCAGCAGTGAAGCTATTTGGGCCCGTGGGTCCGATCAGCCCCAGCATTTT. Its translation is CASSEAIWARGSDQPQHF.

This clonotype was recorded many times. The CDR3 loop reads CASSSGRAEIQETQYF. The CDR3 DNA reads as TGTGCCAGCAGCTCCGGGAGAGCGGAGATACAAGAGACCCAGTACTTC. The V and J genes are TRBV28 and TRBJ2-5; weak D call: TRBD2 (6 bases). In germline, CDR1 is MDHEN, CDR2 SYDVKM. V dropped 6 bases and J dropped 2 bases, with 19 bases sitting between them. The CDR3 loop spans 16 amino acids.

This clonotype was picked up a small number of times. The genes are TRBV11-2 and TRBJ2-7, with 7 bases matching TRBD2. The germline V gene has CDR1 SGHAT and CDR2 FQNNGV. The trim removed 1 base at V and 7 bases at J, leaving 13 bases unmatched. This CDR3 comprises 16 residues. The CDR3 sequence is CASSLGIGAGSGEQYF. Here the CDR3 DNA reads TGTGCCAGCAGCTTAGGCATCGGAGCGGGATCAGGGGAGCAGTACTTC. The entire variable domain, with the rest obtained from reference TRBV11-2 and TRBJ2-7, is as follows: EAGVAQSPRYKIIEKRQSVAFWCNPISGHATLYWYQQILGQGPKLLIQFQNNGVVDDSQLPKDRFSAERLKGVDSTLKIQPAKLEDSAVYLCASSLGIGAGSGEQYFGPGTRLTVT.

CDR3 sequence: CASRLQGLTYEQYF. The CDR3 DNA reads as TGTGCCAGCAGGTTACAGGGATTGACCTACGAGCAGTACTTC. The V call is TRBV6-5, the J call TRBJ2-5, with D perhaps matching TRBD1 (6 bases). TRBJ2-7 matches the DNA end more closely, so the J call is doubtful. The CDR3 totals 14 residues. Germline V gene lookup returns CDR1 MNHEY and CDR2 SVGAGI.

At least ten counts were recorded for this clonotype. The V and J genes are TRBV30 and TRBJ1-2; maybe TRBD1 (5 bases). This CDR3 comprises 14 residues. CDR1 and CDR2 from the germline V gene are GTSNPN and SVGIG (reference sequence). With 1 base removed from V and 3 bases from J, the gap between germline ends came to 12 bases. CDR3 sequence (DNA): TGTGCCTGGAGTGGCCCGGGGCGGGACTATGGCTACACCTTC. Protein sequence: CAWSGPGRDYGYTF.

This clonotype was seen ten or more times. The V and J genes are TRBV19 and TRBJ1-5, with D unclear. The CDR3 contains 14 residues. Germline CDR1 reads LNHDA; CDR2 reads SQIVND (reference sequence). Trimming cost V 8 bases and J 1 base, with 12 bases left between them. The CDR3 sequence is CASARSRSNQPQHF. The CDR3 DNA reads as TGTGCCAGTGCCCGGAGCCGGAGCAATCAGCCCCAGCATTTT.

This clonotype was counted between two and nine times. The chain employs TRBV18 and TRBJ2-2, with D uncertain. With 2 bases removed from V and 5 bases from J, the gap between germline ends came to 6 bases. CDR3 size: 13 residues. CDR1 is KGHSH, CDR2 LQKENI, per germline. CDR3 nucleotides: TGTGCCAGCTCACCAGTCGAAACCGGGGAGCTGTTTTTT. Its translation is CASSPVETGELFF.

V is TRBV12-3 or TRBV12-4 and J is TRBJ2-7, with 14 bases identical to TRBD2. The CDR3 loop spans 15 amino acids. V dropped 5 bases and J dropped 9; count of bases not matched to a gene: 9. CDR3 DNA sequence: TGTGCCAGCAGTCCCCAGGGACTAGCGGGAGTTGGGCAGTACTTC. Protein product: CASSPQGLAGVGQYF.

The rearrangement joins TRBV28 to TRBJ2-7, with D possibly TRBD1 on 7 matching bases. CDR1 is MDHEN, CDR2 SYDVKM, per germline. V lost 7 bases, J lost 7 bases, and 17 bases lay in between. The CDR3 covers 13 residues. The CDR3 sequence is CASTDRAGREQYF. CDR3 DNA sequence: TGTGCCAGCACCGACAGGGCGGGGAGGGAGCAGTACTTC.

The table lists this clonotype with a few counts. The chain carries TRBV4-1 and TRBJ1-6, with TRBD1 matching over 7 bases. The CDR3 covers 18 residues. The germline V gene has CDR1 MGHRA and CDR2 YSYEKL. V lost 5 bases, J lost 2 bases, and 12 bases stayed unmatched. CDR3 sequence reads: CASSTEDPGGTYNSPLHF. The CDR3 DNA follows: TGCGCCAGCAGCACAGAGGACCCAGGGGGTACCTATAATTCACCCCTCCACTTT.

This clonotype was recorded at least ten times. The genes are TRBV7-9 and TRBJ2-5; D uncertain. Deletions cut 1 base from V and 1 base from J, with 10 bases between. The CDR3 is 15 amino acids. The germline V gene encodes CDR1 SEHNR and CDR2 FQNEAQ (reference sequence). CDR3 DNA sequence: TGTGCCAGCAGCTTAGTCTTAGGGATCCAAGAGACCCAGTACTTC. Translating it yields CASSLVLGIQETQYF.